This TCR beta chain was identified in a study of radiotherapy plus CTLA-4 blockade in lung cancer. Clones were read by immunoSEQ multiplex PCR, and TCRdb kept only the in-frame ones, dropping some. The sample carries tens of thousands of clones, approximately 77% recorded once. With V trimmed by 0 bases and J by 6 bases, 7 bases remained unmatched. This CDR3 is 17 amino acids long. CDR1 is SGDLS and CDR2 is YYNGEE in the germline V gene. The origin of this receptor is a human donor with non-small cell lung cancer whose response to radiotherapy plus ipilimumab could not be evaluated. Source: peripheral blood, taken from a patient treated with radiotherapy plus ipilimumab. The chain carries TRBV9 and TRBJ2-1, with TRBD2 matching 12 bases. CDR3 DNA: TGTGCCAGCAGCGTAGGTTCTAGCGGGGGGGCCGGCAATGAGCAGTTCTTC. This translates into CASSVGSSGGAGNEQFF.